This T cell receptor beta chain was found in a study of spatial heterogeneity in lung cancer. V lost 1 base and J 2 bases, leaving 9 bases between the germline ends. The CDR3 is 14 residues long. TCRdb redid the calling of the 5' RACE reads with MiXCR, one entry per CDR3 protein. Counted here are about 85,000 distinct CDR3 sequences, approximately 20% occurring once; the ten biggest clones make up 6.2%. The time point was: sample taken at primary tumor resection. Extraction of whole RNA from tumor, nontumor lung or frozen PBMC preceded unsorted sequencing. The receptor's source is a male donor with early-stage non-small cell lung cancer. The sample in question was PBMCs, obtained at surgery. The rearrangement joins TRBV12-3 or TRBV12-4 to TRBJ2-7; D is ambiguous. In DNA, the CDR3 is TGTGCCAGCAGTTTAGGTCGCGGAGCCTACGAGCAGTACTTC. Protein: CASSLGRGAYEQYF.